One and the same sample provided the 20 T cell receptor beta chains below, sequenced in a study of T cells in localized non-small cell lung cancer. Only in-frame clones appear in the TCRdb table, and some are missing; sequencing was by immunoSEQ multiplex PCR. The sample carries some 78,000 clones, 80% to 90% recorded once. The source was peripheral blood, collected before any cancer treatment. The receptor set was obtained from a man between 35 and 75 years old with stage I lung adenocarcinoma.

This clone has only one observation. The V call is TRBV5-4, the J call TRBJ2-3; no firm D call. Germline CDR1 and CDR2: SGHNT and YYREEE (reference sequence). V lost 1 base and J 5 bases, leaving 14 bases between the germline ends. The CDR3 covers 15 residues. The CDR3 spells CASSLRSAAVDTQYF. The DNA of the CDR3 is TGTGCCAGCAGCTTGAGGTCTGCTGCTGTAGATACGCAGTATTTT.

The chain carries TRBV6-5 and TRBJ2-1; D perhaps matches TRBD2 (5 bases). The V end was cut by 1 base, the J end by 5 bases, with 15 bases between. The CDR3 has 16 residues. Germline CDR1 MNHEY, CDR2 SVGAGI. The CDR3 region is CASSYYVGVNHNEQFF. CDR3 DNA sequence: TGTGCCAGCAGTTACTACGTGGGAGTCAACCACAATGAGCAGTTCTTC.

V is TRBV5-1 and J is TRBJ2-4; TRBD1 agrees at 7 bases. CDR1 and CDR2 from the germline V gene are SGHRS and YFSETQ. J was trimmed by 4 bases and V by 4 bases; bases with no gene match: 14. The CDR3 extends over 17 amino acids. The CDR3 coding sequence is TGCGCCAGCAGCGATCACCGGGACAGATATGGGAAAAACATTCAGTACTTC. Translation: CASSDHRDRYGKNIQYF. Full variable domain (remainder filled in from reference TRBV5-1 and TRBJ2-4): KAGVTQTPRYLIKTRGQQVTLSCSPISGHRSVSWYQQTPGQGLQFLFEYFSETQRNKGNFPGRFSGRQFSNSRSEMNVSTLELGDSALYLCASSDHRDRYGKNIQYFGAGTRLSVL.

V gene TRBV7-3 combines with J gene TRBJ1-6; D perhaps matches TRBD1 (5 bases). V was trimmed by 2 bases and J by 6 bases, leaving 11 bases between them. The CDR3 has 15 residues. The germline V gene has CDR1 SGHTA and CDR2 FQGTGA. In DNA form, the CDR3 reads TGTGCCAGCAGCTTAGCCGGGGGGATTAATTCACCCCTCCACTTT. Residues: CASSLAGGINSPLHF.

This chain connects TRBV7-3 to TRBJ2-1; 7 bases align to TRBD2. The germline gives CDR1 SGHTA, CDR2 FQGTGA. V trimming: 5 bases; J trimming: 7 bases; junction bases outside the gene matches: 8. The CDR3 spans 14 residues. The DNA for the CDR3 is TGTGCCAGCAGCGCGGGATCGGGAGGAAATGAGCAGTTCTTC. Amino acid sequence: CASSAGSGGNEQFF. The variable domain in full, completed from reference TRBV7-3 and TRBJ2-1, reads GAGVSQTPSNKVTEKGKYVELRCDPISGHTALYWYRQSLGQGPEFLIYFQGTGAADDSGLPNDRFFAVRPEGSVSTLKIQRTERGDSAVYLCASSAGSGGNEQFFGPGTRLTVL.

The J gene is TRBJ2-7, the V gene TRBV18; D not resolved. Looked up from germline, CDR1 is KGHSH and CDR2 is LQKENI. The CDR3 is made up of 12 amino acids. Deletions cut 2 bases from V and 7 bases from J, with 9 bases between. The CDR3 here is CASSPSTREQYF. The CDR3 DNA reads TGTGCCAGCTCACCAAGCACCCGGGAGCAGTACTTC.

This clone was recorded once. The V call is TRBV5-1, the J call TRBJ1-2; D not certain. The CDR3 is 13 residues long. V was pared by 4 bases and J by 8 bases, with 15 bases between. Germline V gene data show CDR1 as SGHRS and CDR2 as YFSETQ. The CDR3 is CASSDFGESGYTF. The CDR3 bases are TGCGCCAGCAGCGACTTTGGGGAATCGGGCTACACCTTC.

V gene TRBV11-3 combines with J gene TRBJ2-7; TRBD2 matches 9 bases. Germline CDR1 is SGHNT and CDR2 is YENEEA. The CDR3 consists of 14 residues. V was pared by 5 bases and J by 1 base, with 3 bases of the junction left unmatched. This chain's CDR3 is CASSPTSGSYEQYF. The CDR3 region has the DNA TGTGCCAGCAGCCCGACTAGCGGATCCTACGAGCAGTACTTC.

The chain recombines TRBV25-1 with TRBJ1-3; 10 bases map to TRBD1. Germline CDR1 reads MGHDK; CDR2 reads SYGVNS. V was clipped by 6 bases and J by 6 bases; unmatched bases: 5. The CDR3 runs to 14 residues. The CDR3 region is CASRDRGPENTIYF. CDR3 bases: TGTGCCAGCAGAGACAGGGGGCCGGAAAACACCATATATTTT.

The chain recombines TRBV2 with TRBJ2-5; 9 nucleotides match TRBD2. The CDR3 length is 16 residues. V was clipped by 5 bases and J by 5 bases; unmatched bases: 12. Germline V gives CDR1 SNHLY, CDR2 FYNNEI. The CDR3 DNA sequence: TGTGCCAGCAGTCTAGAAAGGCGGGGGGGCCGGGAGACCCAGTACTTC. Its translation: CASSLERRGGRETQYF.

The V and J genes are TRBV18 and TRBJ2-7; the match to TRBD2 covers 10 bases. The CDR3 contains 16 residues. The germline V gene has CDR1 KGHSH and CDR2 LQKENI. V trimming: 3 bases; J trimming: 3 bases; junction bases outside the gene matches: 8. Here the CDR3 DNA reads TGTGCCAGCTCACCCGAACCTAGCGGGAGTGTCTACGAGCAGTACTTC. This gives the protein CASSPEPSGSVYEQYF.

The chain combines TRBV7-3 with TRBJ2-5; 11 bases map to TRBD2. Germline V gene lookup returns CDR1 SGHTA and CDR2 FQGTGA. Trimming removed 5 bases from V and 5 bases from J; junction bases left unmatched: 10. This CDR3 is 16 amino acids long. Written as DNA, the CDR3 is TGTGCCAGCAGCAATAGCGGGAGGGCCCTCGGGGAGACCCAGTACTTC. Translation: CASSNSGRALGETQYF.

This clone has just a few counts. V and J are TRBV6-5 and TRBJ2-2, with 8 positions matching TRBD2. Looked up from germline, CDR1 is MNHEY and CDR2 is SVGAGI. The CDR3 contains 16 residues. Trimming took 2 bases from V and 1 from J; bases not matched to a gene: 3. CDR3 protein: CASSYLAGRNTGELFF. Here the CDR3 DNA reads TGTGCCAGCAGTTACCTAGCGGGCCGGAACACCGGGGAGCTGTTTTTT.

The gene calls are TRBV19 and TRBJ2-7; D gene unclear. Trimming stripped 3 bases from V and 3 bases from J, with 9 bases between. The germline gives CDR1 LNHDA, CDR2 SQIVND (reference sequence). The CDR3 is 13 residues long. The CDR3 nucleotides are TGTGCCAGTAGTATTACCCCCGACTACGAGCAGTACTTC. Translating gives CASSITPDYEQYF.

In this sample, this clone turned up a few times. CDR3 residues: CSVHRGHGYTF. CDR3 nucleotide sequence: TGCAGCGTTCACAGGGGCCATGGCTACACCTTC. This chain uses TRBV29-1 with TRBJ1-2, with TRBD1 matching over 7 bases. The CDR3 has 11 amino acids. Germline V gene sequence: CDR1 SQVTM, CDR2 ANQGSEA. The V segment lost 5 bases and the J segment 6 bases; nucleotides outside the gene matches: 3. Full variable domain (outside the CDR3, taken from reference TRBV29-1 and TRBJ1-2): SAVISQKPSRDICQRGTSLTIQCQVDSQVTMMFWYRQQPGQSLTLIATANQGSEATYESGFVIDKFPISRPNLTFSTLTVSNMSPEDSSIYLCSVHRGHGYTFGSGTRLTVV.

A word on this clone: One junction end does not reproduce the germline sequence, and a read error may be involved. The chain combines TRBV23-1 with TRBJ2-4; TRBD2 matches 10 bases. TRBV23-1 is recorded as an ORF, its role being uncertain. This CDR3 contains 13 residues. CDR3 sequence (DNA): TGCGCCAGCAGTCAAGAGCCTAGCGGGAGCGGGGACTTC. It yields the protein CASSQEPSGSGDF.

The chain employs TRBV5-1 and TRBJ2-3; 9 bases align to TRBD2. The ends lost 0 bases at V and 2 bases at J; junction bases unmatched: 7. The CDR3 is 17 amino acids. Per germline, CDR1 SGHRS and CDR2 YFSETQ. The CDR3 here is CASSLATAGGITDTQYF. DNA for the CDR3: TGCGCCAGCAGCTTGGCTACAGCGGGAGGTATCACAGATACGCAGTATTTT. Full variable domain (outside the CDR3, taken from reference TRBV5-1 and TRBJ2-3): KAGVTQTPRYLIKTRGQQVTLSCSPISGHRSVSWYQQTPGQGLQFLFEYFSETQRNKGNFPGRFSGRQFSNSRSEMNVSTLELGDSALYLCASSLATAGGITDTQYFGPGTRLTVL.

This chain uses TRBV19 with TRBJ2-3; D is uncertain. Looked up from germline, CDR1 is LNHDA and CDR2 is SQIVND (reference sequence). V lost 8 bases, J lost 0 bases, and 12 bases lay in between. The length of the CDR3 is 14 residues. This chain's CDR3 is CASRPQFSTDTQYF. For the CDR3, the DNA is TGTGCCAGTCGGCCTCAGTTTAGCACAGATACGCAGTATTTT.

The J gene is TRBJ1-2, the V gene TRBV28, with TRBD1 as a possible D gene (5 bases). Germline V CDR1 and CDR2: MDHEN, SYDVKM. V was clipped by 4 bases and J by 3 bases, with 15 bases between them. The length of the CDR3 is 15 residues. The CDR3 region is CASSSTEGGYYGYTF. The CDR3 region has the DNA TGTGCCAGCAGTTCGACAGAGGGAGGCTACTATGGCTACACCTTC.

The chain recombines TRBV2 with TRBJ2-7, with 8 bases identical to TRBD2. Germline V lookup: CDR1 SNHLY, CDR2 FYNNEI. V gave up 2 bases and J gave up 7 bases; unmatched junction bases: 16. The CDR3 totals 17 residues. Here the CDR3 reads CASSEFLHREGLGEQYF. The CDR3 nucleotides read TGTGCCAGCAGTGAATTTTTGCATCGGGAGGGCCTGGGGGAGCAGTACTTC.